This entry concerns a single T cell receptor (beta chain). Its antigen is as yet unknown. The data originate from a study of shared clonotypes between healthy human individuals. Study information: Used for every donor were three CD4 naive, three CD4 memory, two CD8 naive and one CD8 memory plate.

The CDR3 loop spans 13 amino acids. Trimming took 5 bases from V and 6 from J, leaving 11 bases between them. Germline V gene data show CDR1 as KGHSH and CDR2 as LQKENI. Findings and caveats of the study: It was observed that 5% to 6% of naive CD4 clonotypes were shared across several donors.

Profiling relied on immunoSEQ multiplex PCR, and the TCRdb table lists in-frame clones only, not all of them. The data contain over 850,000 clones, about 80% of them seen just once; the ten biggest clones take up 0.5% to 0.65%. CD4+ cells were split into CD45RA+ naive and CD45RA-negative memory subsets. The sequenced sample was memory CD4+ T cells from PBMCs. Subset: CD45RA-negative fraction. V gene TRBV18 combines with J gene TRBJ1-5; TRBD1 is a possible D gene (6 bases). The clonotype was recovered from a man between 18 and 35 years old in good health. Some clones in this sample may be carry-over from other donors' samples. CDR3 amino acids: CASSRTVGQPQHF. DNA for the CDR3: TGTGCCAGCTCAAGGACAGTGGGTCAGCCCCAGCATTTT.